Below, 19 T cell receptor beta chains from the same sample are listed, as sequenced in a study of shared clonotypes between healthy human individuals. It was CD45RO-negative cells, positively selected for CCR7, that made up naive CD8 cells, with terminally differentiated effector memory CD45RA+ cells excluded. The assay was immunoSEQ multiplex PCR, and TCRdb's table has in-frame clones only and misses some. Of roughly 650,000 clones listed, 96% were seen once; the top ten hold about 0.12%. The specimen was naive CD8+ T cells sorted from blood. These TCRs come from a woman aged 25 to 39 in good health.

The chain employs TRBV4-1 and TRBJ1-2; D is uncertain. Trimming cost V 3 bases and J 4 bases, with 3 bases left between them. The CDR3 runs 11 residues. Germline CDR1 reads MGHRA; CDR2 reads YSYEKL. Written as DNA, the CDR3 is TGCGCCAGCAGCCACCTCTATGGCTACACCTTC. Amino acids: CASSHLYGYTF.

With regard to this clone: Other DNA sequences within the sample encode an identical CDR3. The chain combines TRBV27 with TRBJ1-1; tentatively, D is TRBD1 (6 bases). Germline values: CDR1 MNHEY, CDR2 SMNVEV (reference sequence). The CDR3 extends over 14 amino acids. V was cut by 5 bases and J by 2 bases, with 12 bases left in between. The CDR3 nucleotides are TGTGCCAGCAGTCCCCGGACAGTCAACACTGAAGCTTTCTTT. It encodes CASSPRTVNTEAFF.

The genes are TRBV27 and TRBJ2-1; 8 positions match TRBD1. CDR1 and CDR2 (germline): MNHEY, SMNVEV (reference sequence). V lost 5 bases and J lost 7; bases outside the gene matches: 4. The length of the CDR3 is 13 residues. The CDR3 region is CASSHGQGNEQFF. The CDR3 DNA reads as TGTGCCAGCAGTCACGGACAGGGAAATGAGCAGTTCTTC.

The V gene is TRBV28, the J gene TRBJ1-2; D uncertain. The V end lost 2 bases, the J end lost 5 bases, and 9 bases lay between the germline ends. The CDR3 runs to 13 residues. Germline values: CDR1 MDHEN, CDR2 SYDVKM. Written as DNA, the CDR3 is TGTGCCAGCAGTTTAGGGGAGGGATATGGCTACACCTTC. Its translation is CASSLGEGYGYTF.

The chain uses TRBV4-2 and TRBJ2-7, with 10 bases matching TRBD2. The CDR3 has 15 residues. CDR1 and CDR2 (germline): LGHNA, YNFKEQ. The V segment lost 0 bases and the J segment 3 bases; nucleotides outside the gene matches: 2. The CDR3 DNA follows: TGTGCCAGCAGCCAAGATTGGACTAGCGGCTACGAGCAGTACTTC. This translates into CASSQDWTSGYEQYF.

The gene calls are TRBV27 and TRBJ2-1; TRBD2 is a possible D gene (6 bases). V gave up 8 bases and J gave up 8 bases, with 19 bases separating them. CDR3 length: 14 residues. CDR1 and CDR2 from the germline V gene are MNHEY and SMNVEV (reference sequence). The DNA for the CDR3 is TGTGCCAGCCGATCATGGACTACGCCGGATGAGCAGTTCTTC. It is translated as CASRSWTTPDEQFF.

The rearrangement joins TRBV4-1 to TRBJ2-7, with D uncertain. This CDR3 has 14 residues. V lost 3 bases and J lost 2, with 11 bases in between. CDR1 MGHRA and CDR2 YSYEKL come from the germline V gene. CDR3 DNA sequence: TGCGCCAGCAGCCAGGCGATGGGCCCCTACGAGCAGTACTTC. Amino acids: CASSQAMGPYEQYF.

The chain uses TRBV27 and TRBJ2-7; 7 positions match TRBD1. CDR1 and CDR2 (germline): MNHEY, SMNVEV (reference sequence). J lost 1 base, V lost 5 bases, and 2 bases had no gene match. This CDR3 is built from 13 residues. The CDR3 DNA follows: TGTGCCAGCAGTAGGGACAGATCCTACGAGCAGTACTTC. This encodes CASSRDRSYEQYF.

The V and J genes are TRBV19 and TRBJ2-2, with D possibly TRBD2 on 6 matching bases. Trimming stripped 6 bases from V and 4 bases from J, with 12 bases between. Germline V gene sequence: CDR1 LNHDA, CDR2 SQIVND (reference sequence). The CDR3 has 14 amino acids. This CDR3 reads CASREGLTTGELFF. The CDR3 DNA follows: TGTGCCAGTAGGGAGGGACTCACCACCGGGGAGCTGTTTTTT. Complete variable domain (other parts from reference TRBV19 and TRBJ2-2): DGGITQSPKYLFRKEGQNVTLSCEQNLNHDAMYWYRQDPGQGLRLIYYSQIVNDFQKGDIAEGYSVSREKKESFPLTVTSAQKNPTAFYLCASREGLTTGELFFGEGSRLTVL.

The chain is built from TRBV30 and TRBJ2-7, with D possibly matching TRBD1 (5 bases). The V and J ends lost 2 bases and 5 bases respectively, with 13 bases between them. CDR1 and CDR2 (germline): GTSNPN, SVGIG (reference sequence). The CDR3 has 13 amino acids. The CDR3 protein is CAWSLTVRHEQYF. The CDR3 bases are TGTGCCTGGAGTTTGACAGTCCGCCACGAGCAGTACTTC.

The chain has TRBV7-9 and TRBJ1-4, with a weak D call TRBD1 (5 bases). Trimming took 5 bases from V and 8 from J, leaving 18 bases between them. This CDR3 has 15 amino acids. Germline V gives CDR1 SEHNR, CDR2 FQNEAQ (reference sequence). The CDR3 DNA follows: TGTGCCAGCAGCACCCAGGGCCGGGTGAGAGAAAAACTGTTTTTT. Protein: CASSTQGRVREKLFF.

The chain joins TRBV4-1 to TRBJ1-2, with 9 nucleotides matching TRBD1. This CDR3 comprises 14 residues. Germline assignment: CDR1 MGHRA and CDR2 YSYEKL. V was clipped by 2 bases and J by 4 bases; unmatched bases: 2. DNA for the CDR3: TGCGCCAGCAGCCAAACAGGGGGCAGCTATGGCTACACCTTC. It translates to CASSQTGGSYGYTF.

To note about this clone: Other DNA sequences in the sample encode the same CDR3. The chain has TRBV28 and TRBJ1-5, with D tentatively TRBD1 (5 bases). V lost 2 bases, J lost 2 bases, and 7 bases lay in between. CDR3 size: 14 residues. Per the germline V gene, CDR1 is MDHEN and CDR2 is SYDVKM. CDR3 nucleotides: TGTGCCAGCAGTTTAGAAGGGGGCAATCAGCCCCAGCATTTT. Encoded protein: CASSLEGGNQPQHF.

This chain uses TRBV7-6 with TRBJ2-1; no reliable D call. Trimming stripped 1 base from V and 0 bases from J, with 4 bases between. The CDR3 sequence is 14 residues long. Germline values: CDR1 SGHVS, CDR2 FNYEAQ. CDR3 in amino acids: CASSLGYSYNEQFF. Written as DNA, the CDR3 is TGTGCCAGCAGCTTAGGGTACTCCTACAATGAGCAGTTCTTC. Together with reference TRBV7-6 and TRBJ2-1, the CDR3 gives the full variable domain: GAGVSQSPRYKVTKRGQDVALRCDPISGHVSLYWYRQALGQGPEFLTYFNYEAQQDKSGLPNDRFSAERPEGSISTLTIQRTEQRDSAMYRCASSLGYSYNEQFFGPGTRLTVL.

The chain carries TRBV2 and TRBJ1-1, with a possible D match to TRBD1 (6 bases). CDR3 length: 13 residues. Germline CDR1 and CDR2: SNHLY and FYNNEI. The germline V and J ends were trimmed by 4 bases and 1 base, with 7 bases remaining between them. The CDR3 region has the DNA TGTGCCAGCAGTGGGGGGCCGAACACTGAAGCTTTCTTT. Its translation is CASSGGPNTEAFF. The full variable domain, its missing parts supplied by reference TRBV2 and TRBJ1-1, is EPEVTQTPSHQVTQMGQEVILRCVPISNHLYFYWYRQILGQKVEFLVSFYNNEISEKSEIFDDQFSVERPDGSNFTLKIRSTKLEDSAMYFCASSGGPNTEAFFGQGTRLTVV.

The chain recombines TRBV4-1 with TRBJ2-7; tentative D call: TRBD2 (5 bases). This CDR3 spans 15 amino acids. V gave up 1 base and J gave up 2 bases, with 12 bases separating them. The germline V gene encodes CDR1 MGHRA and CDR2 YSYEKL. The chain's CDR3 is CASSQGLPGTYEQYF. The CDR3 bases are TGCGCCAGCAGCCAAGGACTGCCGGGGACCTACGAGCAGTACTTC.

The rearrangement uses TRBV27 and TRBJ2-7; D remains unclear. This CDR3 contains 13 residues. The V and J ends lost 4 bases and 2 bases respectively, with 9 bases between them. Germline CDR1 is MNHEY and CDR2 is SMNVEV (reference sequence). The CDR3 DNA sequence: TGTGCCAGCAGTTGGGCGGCCACCTACGAGCAGTACTTC. Translated, it gives CASSWAATYEQYF.

This chain connects TRBV7-9 to TRBJ2-7; no reliable D call. Trimming took 5 bases from V and 1 from J, leaving 6 bases between them. Germline values: CDR1 SEHNR, CDR2 FQNEAQ (reference sequence). This CDR3 contains 12 residues. For the CDR3, the DNA is TGTGCCAGCAGCCTAAGATCCTACGAGCAGTACTTC. Its protein is CASSLRSYEQYF. Full variable domain (rest looked up from reference TRBV7-9 and TRBJ2-7): DTGVSQNPRHKITKRGQNVTFRCDPISEHNRLYWYRQTLGQGPEFLTYFQNEAQLEKSRLLSDRFSAERPKGSFSTLEIQRTEQGDSAMYLCASSLRSYEQYFGPGTRLTVT.

This clone was detected a few times. This chain uses TRBV11-2 with TRBJ1-1; the match to TRBD1 covers 9 bases. The CDR3 consists of 15 residues. Germline V gives CDR1 SGHAT, CDR2 FQNNGV. V shed 5 bases, J shed 5 bases, and the junction held 9 bases outside the gene matches. The CDR3 DNA follows: TGTGCCAGCAGCCCTTCCGGGACAGGGAGGACTGAAGCTTTCTTT. Its translation is CASSPSGTGRTEAFF.